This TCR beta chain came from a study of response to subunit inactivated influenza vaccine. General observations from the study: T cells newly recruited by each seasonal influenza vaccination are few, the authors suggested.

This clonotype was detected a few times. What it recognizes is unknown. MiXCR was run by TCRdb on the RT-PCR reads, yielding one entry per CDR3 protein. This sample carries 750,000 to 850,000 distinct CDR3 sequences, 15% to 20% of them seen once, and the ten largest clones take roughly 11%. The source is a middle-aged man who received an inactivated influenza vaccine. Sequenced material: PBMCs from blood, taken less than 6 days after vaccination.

CDR3 nucleotide sequence: TGTGCCAGCAGCCCTTATAAGAAGACAGGGGAGGCTGAAGCTTTCTTT. This codes for CASSPYKKTGEAEAFF. The V call is TRBV5-5, the J call TRBJ1-1, with 8 positions matching TRBD1. With V trimmed by 4 bases and J by 6 bases, 14 bases remained unmatched. Germline values: CDR1 SGHKS, CDR2 YYEKEE (reference sequence). The CDR3 covers 16 residues.